This TCR beta chain is from a study of T cells in localized non-small cell lung cancer. The CDR3 totals 14 residues. V was cut by 1 base and J by 4 bases, with 13 bases left in between. Germline values: CDR1 GTSNPN, CDR2 SVGIG (reference sequence). General study results and limits: Longer overall survival was seen with higher T cell density measured in blood. Heterogeneity remains possible because sequencing was limited to only one tumor region. A median of about 54 of the top 100 tumor clones appeared in adjacent lung, which was paired and uninvolved.

The table came from immunoSEQ multiplex PCR; TCRdb's copy has only in-frame clones and leaves some out. Of about 1,300 clones listed, about 35% are singletons. This clone was observed a single time. Its antigen remains unidentified. The chain has TRBV30 and TRBJ1-2, with D unresolved. This clonotype was sampled from a woman aged 35 to 70 with stage I squamous cell lung carcinoma. The sample was normal lung tissue next to the tumor, taken before any cancer treatment. The CDR3 spells CAWSASDGIYGYTF. For the CDR3, the DNA is TGTGCCTGGAGTGCGTCCGACGGGATCTATGGCTACACCTTC.